This is a list of T cell receptor beta chains from one sample in a study of cytomegalovirus exposure and HLA in healthy donors. The repertoire was sequenced with immunoSEQ multiplex PCR; TCRdb's copy has only in-frame clones and lacks some. The sample holds more than 90,000 clones, about 75% seen once. The sequenced sample consisted of PBMCs. All receptors derive from a man aged 35 to 55 in good health and CMV-seropositive. Both conserved end residues are part of each CDR3. Not every row has a clone size; where given, it reads once, few, many or a size class.

v_gene	abundance	j_gene	CDR3aa
TRBV2	NA	TRBJ2-7	CASSDGTSGLKYF
TRBV10-1	NA	TRBJ2-7	CASSDGTSGHEQYF
TRBV5-4	NA	NA	CASRRAGGPSYEQYF
TRBV9	once	TRBJ2-2	CASSVGRDTGELFF
TRBV10-3	few	TRBJ1-4	CAISEGQAEKLFF
TRBV15	NA	TRBJ1-1	CATSRVPGWSSMNTEAFF
TRBV7-2	NA	TRBJ1-5	CASSPDVRRAQHF
TRBV9	few	TRBJ2-7	CASSASSGYSYEQYF
TRBV18	NA	TRBJ2-7	CASSPETGFVDGEQYF
TRBV20-1	NA	TRBJ1-2	CSTGQPYGYTF
TRBV19	NA	TRBJ1-5	CASRVPGGGNQPQHF
TRBV11-2	NA	TRBJ1-2	CASSLDGSGGRGYTF
TRBV6-1	NA	TRBJ2-7	CATRNDRDEQYF
TRBV11-2	NA	TRBJ1-6	CASSYQDRNSPLHF
TRBV6-6	once	TRBJ2-2	CASPGQNTGELFF
TRBV7-2	NA	TRBJ2-1	CASSSRLAGAYNEQFF
TRBV6-1	few	TRBJ2-7	CASSRPGQGTYEQYF
TRBV29-1	NA	TRBJ2-1	CSVEGPRGRLDEQFF
TRBV13	few	TRBJ2-5	CASSRGGRELQETQYF
TRBV13	NA	TRBJ2-3	CASSLSFGTDTQYF